These T cell receptor beta chains were read from a single sample in a study of CD8 T cells in ankylosing spondylitis. MiXCR was run by TCRdb on the 5' RACE reads, yielding one entry per CDR3 protein. Among 240,000 or so distinct CDR3 sequences listed, around 7.8% were seen once. Sequencing was carried out using blood, either unsorted or a sorted T cell fraction (not recorded which). These receptors all come from a male donor with ankylosing spondylitis or in good health (not recorded which). Each CDR3 is given with its conserved first and last residue. D genes are given only for firm matches. Expanded clones get a size class; other rows say once, few or many, or leave the size out.

d_call	clone_size	j_call	v_call	cdr3_nt	cdr3_aa
TRBD1	many	TRBJ1-5	TRBV7-2	TGTGCCAGTGCCCCCGGGACAGGAGGCAATCAGCCCCAGCATTTT	CASAPGTGGNQPQHF
TRBD1	many	TRBJ2-7	TRBV7-2	TGTGCCAGCAGCCGCGGGACAGGGGACTCCTACGAGCAGTACTTC	CASSRGTGDSYEQYF
-	-	TRBJ2-3	TRBV5-4	TGTGCCAGCAGCTCACCCGACCTTAGCCCAGATACGCAGTATTTT	CASSSPDLSPDTQYF
-	many	TRBJ1-1	TRBV4-2	TGTGCCAGCAGCCAAGATCGACGGAACACTGAAGCTTTCTTT	CASSQDRRNTEAFF
-	-	TRBJ2-5	TRBV15	TGTGCCACCCAAACTGGCAACCAAGAGACCCAGTACTTC	CATQTGNQETQYF
-	many	TRBJ2-2	TRBV6-2/TRBV6-3	TGTGCCAGCAGTCCCTATAGAGGGACGAACACCGGGGAGCTGTTTTTT	CASSPYRGTNTGELFF
-	few	TRBJ1-5	TRBV21-1	TGTGCCAGCAGCAAAGCAACAGGGGTAGGGCAGCCCCAGCATTTT	CASSKATGVGQPQHF
-	many	TRBJ2-7	TRBV10-3	TGTGCCATCAGTGAGCTGGGGAGCTACGAGCAGTACTTC	CAISELGSYEQYF
-	few	TRBJ2-1	TRBV4-3	TGCGCCAGCAGCCAAGCCCCAGCACCGACCTACAATGAGCAGTTCTTC	CASSQAPAPTYNEQFF
TRBD1	many	TRBJ1-3	TRBV20-1	TGCAGTGCTAGTCGAGCAGGGGGGAACAGAAACACCATATATTTT	CSASRAGGNRNTIYF
-	-	TRBJ2-4	TRBV5-1	TGCGCCAGCAGCTACCTACCAGATACTTCCAAAAACATTCAGTACTTC	CASSYLPDTSKNIQYF
-	many	TRBJ2-1	TRBV9	TGTGCCAGCAGCGTAGTGGAGGGGGGGAGACATGAGCAGTTCTTC	CASSVVEGGRHEQFF
TRBD2	many	TRBJ2-1	TRBV25-1	TGTGCCAGTAGCGGGTTCTCCTACAATGAGCAGTTCTTC	CASSGFSYNEQFF
-	-	TRBJ2-4	TRBV20-1	TGCAGTGCTAGAGATCTCCCGATAGCCAAAAACATTCAGTACTTC	CSARDLPIAKNIQYF
-	few	TRBJ1-2	TRBV5-1	TGCGCCAGCAGCTTGGCCGAGGGGATTGATGGCTACACCTTC	CASSLAEGIDGYTF
TRBD1	few	TRBJ1-1	TRBV6-1	TGTGCCAGCAACCCGGACAGGTTTAACACTGAAGCTTTCTTT	CASNPDRFNTEAFF
TRBD2	few	TRBJ2-1	TRBV5-1	TGCGCCAGCAGCTTGTGGAGCGGGAGGCTAGACAATGAGCAGTTCTTC	CASSLWSGRLDNEQFF
TRBD2	-	TRBJ2-1	TRBV15	TGTGCCACCAGCAGAGATGAGATGGGACTAGCGGGGTACAATGAGCAGTTCTTC	CATSRDEMGLAGYNEQFF
-	many	TRBJ1-5	TRBV5-1	TGCGCCAGCAGCTTGGCAGCAGATCAGCCCCAGCATTTT	CASSLAADQPQHF
-	few	TRBJ2-3	TRBV5-6	TGTGCCAGCAGCACGGCGGATACGCAGTATTTT	CASSTADTQYF
-	many	TRBJ2-3	TRBV6-2/TRBV6-3	TGTGCCAGCAACAAAGGGACTTCCGGAGGGACAGATACGCAGTATTTT	CASNKGTSGGTDTQYF
TRBD2	-	TRBJ2-1	TRBV6-1	TGTGCCAGCAGTGAATTCCTAGCGGGGACTGGTGAGCAGTTCTTC	CASSEFLAGTGEQFF
-	many	TRBJ2-3	TRBV7-2	TGTGCCAGCAGCCCCAGGCGGGCGAGGACAGATACGCAGTATTTT	CASSPRRARTDTQYF
TRBD2	many	TRBJ2-1	TRBV5-1	TGCGCCAGCAGCCTGGAGGGCGGGAGGGGGTACAATGAGCAGTTCTTC	CASSLEGGRGYNEQFF